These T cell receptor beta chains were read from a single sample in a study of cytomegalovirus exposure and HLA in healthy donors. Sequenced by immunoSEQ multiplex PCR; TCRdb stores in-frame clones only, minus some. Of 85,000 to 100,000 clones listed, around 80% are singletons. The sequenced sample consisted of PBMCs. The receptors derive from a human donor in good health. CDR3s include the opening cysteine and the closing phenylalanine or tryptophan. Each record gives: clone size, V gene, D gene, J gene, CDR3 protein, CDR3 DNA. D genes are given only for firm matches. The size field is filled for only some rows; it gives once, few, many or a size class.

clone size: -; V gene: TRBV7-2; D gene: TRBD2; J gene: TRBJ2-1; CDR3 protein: CASSWTSAAQYNEQFF; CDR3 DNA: TGTGCCAGCAGCTGGACTAGCGCCGCGCAATACAATGAGCAGTTCTTC
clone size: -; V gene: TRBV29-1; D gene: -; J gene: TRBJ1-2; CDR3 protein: CSVVRDMGYTF; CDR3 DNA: TGCAGCGTTGTCCGGGACATGGGCTACACCTTC
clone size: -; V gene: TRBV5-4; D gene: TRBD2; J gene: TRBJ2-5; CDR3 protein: CASSRPGLGETQYF; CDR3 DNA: TGTGCCAGCAGCCGACCGGGACTAGGGGAGACCCAGTACTTC
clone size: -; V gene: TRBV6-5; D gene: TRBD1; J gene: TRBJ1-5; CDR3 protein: CASSPTGGLYQPQHF; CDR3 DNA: TGTGCCAGCAGTCCGACAGGGGGCCTGTATCAGCCCCAGCATTTT
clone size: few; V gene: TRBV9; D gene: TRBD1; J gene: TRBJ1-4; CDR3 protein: CASSEQGNSDEKLFF; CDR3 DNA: TGTGCCAGCAGCGAACAGGGGAACTCGGATGAAAAACTGTTTTTT
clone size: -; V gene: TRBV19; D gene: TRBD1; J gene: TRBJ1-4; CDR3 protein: CASSTRGTAEKLFF; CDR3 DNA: TGTGCCAGTAGTACCCGTGGGACAGCTGAAAAACTGTTTTTT
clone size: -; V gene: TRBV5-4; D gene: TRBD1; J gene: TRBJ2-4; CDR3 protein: CASSSSGTGLDIQYF; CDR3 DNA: TGTGCCAGCAGCTCTTCAGGGACAGGGTTAGACATTCAGTACTTC
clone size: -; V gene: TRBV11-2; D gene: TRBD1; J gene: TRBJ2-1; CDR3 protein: CASSLWDRGLGDEQFF; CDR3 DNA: TGTGCCAGCAGCCTATGGGACAGGGGGCTTGGCGATGAGCAGTTCTTC
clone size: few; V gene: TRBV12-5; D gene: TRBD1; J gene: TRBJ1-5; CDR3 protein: CASGSTGRQPQHF; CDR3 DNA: TGTGCTAGTGGATCGACAGGGCGACAGCCCCAGCATTTT
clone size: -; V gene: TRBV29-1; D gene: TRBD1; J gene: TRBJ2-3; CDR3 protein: CSVARTGTSTDTQYF; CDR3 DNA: TGCAGCGTCGCAAGGACAGGGACTAGCACAGATACGCAGTATTTT
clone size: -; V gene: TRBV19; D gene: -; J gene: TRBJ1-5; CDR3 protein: CASSILAGPYSNQPQHF; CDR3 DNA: TGTGCCAGTAGTATTCTCGCGGGCCCCTATAGCAATCAGCCCCAGCATTTT
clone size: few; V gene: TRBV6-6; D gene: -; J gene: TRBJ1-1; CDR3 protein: CASNTGHPLGRAFF; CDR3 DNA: TGTGCCAGCAATACGGGACACCCCTTGGGTAGAGCTTTCTTT
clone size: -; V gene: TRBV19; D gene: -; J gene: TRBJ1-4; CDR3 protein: CASSILRATNEKLFF; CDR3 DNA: TGTGCCAGTAGTATTCTGAGGGCAACTAATGAAAAACTGTTTTTT
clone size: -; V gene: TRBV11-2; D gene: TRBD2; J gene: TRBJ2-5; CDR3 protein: CASSSTGLAGETQYF; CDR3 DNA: TGTGCCAGCAGCTCAACGGGACTAGCGGGGGAGACCCAGTACTTC
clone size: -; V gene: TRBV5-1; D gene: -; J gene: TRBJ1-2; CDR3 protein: CASSLNRESYTF; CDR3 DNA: TGCGCCAGCAGCTTGAATCGGGAAAGCTACACCTTC